This is a list of T cell receptor beta chains from one sample in a study of preoperative IRX-2 immunotherapy in early breast cancer. Some clones are missing from TCRdb's copy, which holds only in-frame ones; the method was immunoSEQ multiplex PCR. Of around 57,000 clones detected, roughly 94% appear once; the ten largest clones hold about 1.8%. Sample collection occurred from a patient treated with IRX-2 immunotherapy. The receptors here all came from a human donor with breast cancer. Each CDR3 is given with its conserved first and last residue. D genes are given only for firm matches.

TRBV11-3	TRBJ1-3	NA	15	TGTGCCAGCAGCTTAGATGGGTATTCTGGAAACACCATATATTTT	CASSLDGYSGNTIYF
TRBV6-6	TRBJ2-7	NA	12	TGTGCCAGCAGTCAAGACAGCGGCGAGCAGTACTTC	CASSQDSGEQYF
TRBV4-3	TRBJ2-7	NA	13	TGCGCCAGCAGCCGAGGACACTCCTACGAGCAGTACTTC	CASSRGHSYEQYF
TRBV28	TRBJ2-7	TRBD1	15	TGTGCCAGCAGCCTGGCGGGACAGGGGCCCCCCGGGCAGTACTTC	CASSLAGQGPPGQYF
TRBV16	TRBJ1-5	TRBD1	17	TGTGCCAGCAGCCAATCGGGACAGGGGGCCGGCAATCAGCCCCAGCATTTT	CASSQSGQGAGNQPQHF
TRBV7-2	TRBJ2-3	TRBD2	15	TGTGCCAGCAGCCCTCAAGCGGGAGAATGGGATACGCAGTATTTT	CASSPQAGEWDTQYF
TRBV5-1	TRBJ1-2	TRBD1	14	TGCGCCAGCAGCTTGGACAGGGGTAACTATGGCTACACCTTC	CASSLDRGNYGYTF
TRBV5-3	TRBJ2-7	TRBD2	14	TGTGCCAGCCCACCGACTAGCGGGCAGTACGAGCAGTACTTC	CASPPTSGQYEQYF
TRBV27	TRBJ1-2	NA	14	TGTGCCAGCAGTTTAGGCGGCCCAGGGAGTGGCTACACCTTC	CASSLGGPGSGYTF
TRBV5-1	TRBJ2-2	NA	15	TGCGCCAGCAGCTTGTTGCAGGGGGGTCACGGGGAGCTGTTTTTT	CASSLLQGGHGELFF
TRBV28	TRBJ1-4	NA	15	TGTGCCAGCAGGCGACCCGGGGATTCGGGTGAAAAACTGTTTTTT	CASRRPGDSGEKLFF
TRBV7-2	TRBJ2-7	NA	13	TGTGCCAGCAGCCGGGGGCCCTCCTACGAGCAGTACTTC	CASSRGPSYEQYF
TRBV7-8	TRBJ2-5	NA	17	TGTGCCAGCAGCTTAGATTGGGGGCGCGGGGGACGAGAGACCCAGTACTTC	CASSLDWGRGGRETQYF
TRBV5-6	TRBJ1-1	NA	10	TGTGCCAGCCCGGGCACTGAAGCTTTCTTT	CASPGTEAFF
TRBV20-1	TRBJ2-1	NA	11	TGCAGTGCCGCGGACAGTCGTGAGCAGTTCTTC	CSAADSREQFF
TRBV28	TRBJ2-7	TRBD1	16	TGTGCCAGCAGTTTACCGCGGACAGGGTTGGGATACGAGCAGTACTTC	CASSLPRTGLGYEQYF
TRBV28	TRBJ1-2	NA	15	TGTGCCAGCAGTCCCCCGCTCGGGGATTACTATGGCTACACCTTC	CASSPPLGDYYGYTF
TRBV6-1	TRBJ2-7	NA	14	TGTGCCAGCAGTCAAGGGGATTTTTCCCGCGAGCAGTACTTC	CASSQGDFSREQYF
TRBV19	TRBJ2-3	NA	11	TGTGCCAGTAGTATCACAGATACGCAGTATTTT	CASSITDTQYF
TRBV5-4	TRBJ2-4	NA	14	TGTGCCAGCAGCGATCCCGGGACACACAACATTCAGTACTTC	CASSDPGTHNIQYF
TRBV29-1	TRBJ2-3	NA	13	TGCAGCGCCGCAACAGCATCAGGGGATACGCAGTATTTT	CSAATASGDTQYF
TRBV28	TRBJ1-2	TRBD1	15	TGTGCCATCGTCGGACAGGGGGCCGTTGACTATGGCTACACCTTC	CAIVGQGAVDYGYTF
TRBV28	TRBJ2-3	NA	13	TGTGCCAGCAGTTTACTAGGCCCAGATACGCAGTATTTT	CASSLLGPDTQYF
TRBV11-1	TRBJ2-5	NA	14	TGTGCCAGCAGCTTAGGCTTGAGGGGAGAGACCCAGTACTTC	CASSLGLRGETQYF
TRBV6-1	TRBJ1-5	TRBD1	15	TGTGCCAGCAGTGAAGCTCGACAGGGCAGTCAGCCCCAGCATTTT	CASSEARQGSQPQHF
TRBV10-3	TRBJ2-2	TRBD2	15	TGTGCCATCAGTGCCCAGCGGGAGAACACCGGGGAGCTGTTTTTT	CAISAQRENTGELFF
TRBV11-2	TRBJ2-3	NA	16	TGTGCCAGCAGCCCCGGTTTTACAGGATTCACAGATACGCAGTATTTT	CASSPGFTGFTDTQYF